This T cell receptor (beta chain) was captured in a study of patients and donors after allogeneic stem cell transplantation. This clonotype showed up just a few times. Germline CDR1 and CDR2: SGDLS and YYNGEE. This CDR3 is built from 15 residues. Trimming removed 0 bases from V and 5 bases from J, with 12 bases in between. MiXCR, applied by TCRdb to the RT-PCR reads, yields one record per CDR3 protein. This sample carries 400,000 to 500,000 distinct CDR3 sequences, 16% of them seen once, and the ten largest clones take around 6.8%. V and J are TRBV9 and TRBJ1-5; TRBD1 is a possible D gene (6 bases). Sequencing input: blood, either unsorted or a sorted T cell fraction (not recorded which). The source is a human donor who was either an allogeneic HSCT recipient or a stem cell or donor lymphocyte infusion donor (not recorded which). It is not recorded whose cells these are; they may come from a transplant donor. DNA of the CDR3: TGTGCCAGCAGCGTAGGGGGGGGCCTAGATCAGCCCCAGCATTTT. Amino acid sequence: CASSVGGGLDQPQHF.